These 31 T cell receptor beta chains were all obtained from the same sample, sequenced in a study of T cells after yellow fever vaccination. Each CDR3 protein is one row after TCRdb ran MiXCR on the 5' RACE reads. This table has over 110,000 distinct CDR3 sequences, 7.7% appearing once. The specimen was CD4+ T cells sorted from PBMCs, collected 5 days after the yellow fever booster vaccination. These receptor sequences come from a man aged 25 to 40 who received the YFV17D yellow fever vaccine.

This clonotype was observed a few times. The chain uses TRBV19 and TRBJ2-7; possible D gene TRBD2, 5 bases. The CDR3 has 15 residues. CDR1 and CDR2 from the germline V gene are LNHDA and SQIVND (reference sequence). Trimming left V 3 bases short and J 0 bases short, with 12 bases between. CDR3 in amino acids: CASSIAGLSSYEQYF. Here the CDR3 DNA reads TGTGCCAGTAGTATCGCCGGACTCAGCTCCTACGAGCAGTACTTC.

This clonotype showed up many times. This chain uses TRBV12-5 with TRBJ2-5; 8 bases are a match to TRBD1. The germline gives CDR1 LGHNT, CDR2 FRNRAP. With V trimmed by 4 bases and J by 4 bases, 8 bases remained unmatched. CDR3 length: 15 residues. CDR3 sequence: CASGSPTGVGETQYF. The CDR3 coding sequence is TGTGCTAGTGGTTCGCCGACAGGGGTTGGAGAGACCCAGTACTTC.

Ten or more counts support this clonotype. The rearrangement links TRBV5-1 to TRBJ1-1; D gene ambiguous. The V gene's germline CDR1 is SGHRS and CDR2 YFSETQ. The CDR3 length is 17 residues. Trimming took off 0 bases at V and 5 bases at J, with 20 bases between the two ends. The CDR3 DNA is TGCGCCAGCAGCTTGGGCCCCCCCGACTCAAGAAGGACTGAAGCTTTCTTT. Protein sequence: CASSLGPPDSRRTEAFF.

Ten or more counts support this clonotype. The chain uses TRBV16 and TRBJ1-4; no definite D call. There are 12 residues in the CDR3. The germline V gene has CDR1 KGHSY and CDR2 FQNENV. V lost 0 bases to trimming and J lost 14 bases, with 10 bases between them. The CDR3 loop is CASSQSRSGLFF. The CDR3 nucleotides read TGTGCCAGCAGCCAATCAAGAAGTGGGCTGTTTTTT.

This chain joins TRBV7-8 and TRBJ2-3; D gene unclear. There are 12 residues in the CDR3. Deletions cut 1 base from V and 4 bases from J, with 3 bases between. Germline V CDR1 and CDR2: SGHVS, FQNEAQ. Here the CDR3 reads CASSLDPDTQYF. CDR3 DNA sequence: TGTGCCAGCAGCTTAGACCCAGATACGCAGTATTTT.

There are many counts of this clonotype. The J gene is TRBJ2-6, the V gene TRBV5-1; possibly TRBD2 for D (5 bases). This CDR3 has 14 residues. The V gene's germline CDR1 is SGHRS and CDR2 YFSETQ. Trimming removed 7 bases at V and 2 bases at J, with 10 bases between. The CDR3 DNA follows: TGCGCCAGCGGGAGCGGCACTGGGGCCAACGTCCTGACTTTC. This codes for CASGSGTGANVLTF.

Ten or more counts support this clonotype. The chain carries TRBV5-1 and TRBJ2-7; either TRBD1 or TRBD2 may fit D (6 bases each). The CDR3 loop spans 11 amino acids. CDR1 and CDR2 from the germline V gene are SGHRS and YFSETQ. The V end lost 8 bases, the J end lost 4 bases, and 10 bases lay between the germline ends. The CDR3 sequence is CASRGEYEQYF. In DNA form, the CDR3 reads TGCGCCAGTAGGGGGGAATACGAGCAGTACTTC.

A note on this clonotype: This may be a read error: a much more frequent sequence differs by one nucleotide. CDR3 sequence reads: CASSLARVGSEKLFF. Written as DNA, the CDR3 is TGTGCCAGCAGTTTGGCCAGGGTAGGGAGTGAAAAACTGTTTTTT. This chain uses TRBV6-5 with TRBJ1-4, with D possibly matching TRBD1 (5 bases). V lost 4 bases and J lost 7, with 16 bases in between. This CDR3 has 15 amino acids. CDR1 is MNHEY and CDR2 is SVGAGI in the germline V gene.

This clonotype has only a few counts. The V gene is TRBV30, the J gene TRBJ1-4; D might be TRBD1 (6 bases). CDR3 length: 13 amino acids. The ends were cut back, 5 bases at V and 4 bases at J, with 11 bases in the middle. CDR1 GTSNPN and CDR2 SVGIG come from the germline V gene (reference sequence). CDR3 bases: TGTGCCTGGGGGACACGGATTAATGAAAAACTGTTTTTT. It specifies CAWGTRINEKLFF.

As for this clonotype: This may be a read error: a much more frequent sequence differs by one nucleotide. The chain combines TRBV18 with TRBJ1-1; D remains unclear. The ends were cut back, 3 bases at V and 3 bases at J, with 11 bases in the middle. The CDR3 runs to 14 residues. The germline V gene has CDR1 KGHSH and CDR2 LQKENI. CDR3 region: CASSPSWWDTEAFF. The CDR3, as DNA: TGTGCCAGCTCACCCTCATGGTGGGACACTGAAGCTTTCTTT.

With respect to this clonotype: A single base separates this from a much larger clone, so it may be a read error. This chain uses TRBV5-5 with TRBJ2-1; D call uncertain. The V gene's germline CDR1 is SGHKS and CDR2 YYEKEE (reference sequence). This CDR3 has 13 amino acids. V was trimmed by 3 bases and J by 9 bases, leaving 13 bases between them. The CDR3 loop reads CASSSAVSGEQFF. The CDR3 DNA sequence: TGTGCCAGCAGCTCGGCGGTTTCGGGTGAGCAGTTCTTC.

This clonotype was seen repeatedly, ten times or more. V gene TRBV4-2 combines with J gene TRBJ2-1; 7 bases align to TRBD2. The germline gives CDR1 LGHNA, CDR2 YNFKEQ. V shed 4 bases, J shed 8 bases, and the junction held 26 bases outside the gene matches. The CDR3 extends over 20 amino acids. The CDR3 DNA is TGTGCCAGCAGCCCTCACCTCCTTGCGGTGGCGGGAGAATACGAGGATGAGCAGTTCTTC. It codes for CASSPHLLAVAGEYEDEQFF.

The CDR3 protein is CASSLSAGPRNTGELFF. For the CDR3, the DNA is TGTGCCAGCAGCTTATCGGCGGGCCCGAGGAACACCGGGGAGCTGTTTTTT. The J gene is TRBJ2-2, the V gene TRBV11-2; D might be TRBD2 (5 bases). This CDR3 region has 17 residues. V lost 2 bases and J lost 1, with 14 bases in between. The V gene's germline CDR1 is SGHAT and CDR2 FQNNGV. The whole variable domain, remainder taken from reference TRBV11-2 and TRBJ2-2, is EAGVAQSPRYKIIEKRQSVAFWCNPISGHATLYWYQQILGQGPKLLIQFQNNGVVDDSQLPKDRFSAERLKGVDSTLKIQPAKLEDSAVYLCASSLSAGPRNTGELFFGEGSRLTVL.

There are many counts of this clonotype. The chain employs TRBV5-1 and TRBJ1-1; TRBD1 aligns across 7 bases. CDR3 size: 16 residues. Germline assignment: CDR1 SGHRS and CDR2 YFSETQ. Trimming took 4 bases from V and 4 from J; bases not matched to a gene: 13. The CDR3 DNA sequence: TGCGCCAGCAGCAAGGACAGGCCGCAGGGAGGCACTGAAGCTTTCTTT. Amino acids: CASSKDRPQGGTEAFF.

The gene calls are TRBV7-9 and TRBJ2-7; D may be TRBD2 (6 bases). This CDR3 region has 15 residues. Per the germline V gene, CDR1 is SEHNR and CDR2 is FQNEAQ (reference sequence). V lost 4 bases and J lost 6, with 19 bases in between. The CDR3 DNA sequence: TGTGCCAGCAGCTCCAAGCGGGCTCGGCTGGGCGAGCAGTACTTC. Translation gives CASSSKRARLGEQYF.

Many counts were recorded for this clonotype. Written as DNA, the CDR3 is TGTGCCAGCATCCCGACAGAGTCCACCGGGGAGCTGTTTTTT. This codes for CASIPTESTGELFF. The chain uses TRBV7-9 and TRBJ2-2, with a weak D call TRBD1 (5 bases). CDR3 length: 14 amino acids. Germline V CDR1 and CDR2: SEHNR, FQNEAQ (reference sequence). With 7 bases removed from V and 4 bases from J, the gap between germline ends came to 13 bases.

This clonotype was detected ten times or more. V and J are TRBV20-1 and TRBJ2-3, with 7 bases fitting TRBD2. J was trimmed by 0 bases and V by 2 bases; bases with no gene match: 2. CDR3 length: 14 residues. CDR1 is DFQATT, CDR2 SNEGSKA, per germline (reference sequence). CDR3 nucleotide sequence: TGCAGTGCTAGACGGGAGGTTAGCACAGATACGCAGTATTTT. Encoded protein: CSARREVSTDTQYF.

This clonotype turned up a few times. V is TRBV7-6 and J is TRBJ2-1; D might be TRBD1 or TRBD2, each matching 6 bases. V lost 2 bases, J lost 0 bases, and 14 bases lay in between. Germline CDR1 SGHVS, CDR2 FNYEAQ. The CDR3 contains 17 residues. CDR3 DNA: TGTGCCAGCAGCTTATCTCGAGGGGGGAGCTCCTACAATGAGCAGTTCTTC. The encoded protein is CASSLSRGGSSYNEQFF.

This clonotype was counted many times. As DNA, the CDR3 is TGCAGTGCTAGCGATAGCGGAGGGGCGGATACGCAGTATTTT. Protein product: CSASDSGGADTQYF. The chain couples TRBV20-1 to TRBJ2-3; maybe TRBD2 (6 bases). The CDR3 spans 14 residues. The V end was cut by 3 bases, the J end by 6 bases, with 16 bases between. Germline V gives CDR1 DFQATT, CDR2 SNEGSKA (reference sequence).

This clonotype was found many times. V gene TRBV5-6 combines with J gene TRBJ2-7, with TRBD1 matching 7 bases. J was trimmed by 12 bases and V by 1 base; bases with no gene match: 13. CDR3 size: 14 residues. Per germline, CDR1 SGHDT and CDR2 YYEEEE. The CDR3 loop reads CASSLRQGENPVYF. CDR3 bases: TGTGCCAGCAGCTTGAGACAGGGCGAAAACCCCGTGTACTTC.

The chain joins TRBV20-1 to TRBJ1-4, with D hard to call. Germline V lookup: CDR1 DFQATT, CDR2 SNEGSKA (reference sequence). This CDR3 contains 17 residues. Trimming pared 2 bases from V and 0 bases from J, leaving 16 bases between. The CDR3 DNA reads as TGCAGTGCTAGAATGCTCCAGGATTTCTCAACTAATGAAAAACTGTTTTTT. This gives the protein CSARMLQDFSTNEKLFF.

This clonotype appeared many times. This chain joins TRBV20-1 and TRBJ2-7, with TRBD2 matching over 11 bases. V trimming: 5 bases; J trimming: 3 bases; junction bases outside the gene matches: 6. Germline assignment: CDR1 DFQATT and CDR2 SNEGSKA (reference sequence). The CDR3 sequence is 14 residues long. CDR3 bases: TGCAGTGCTCCCCAAGGGACTAGCGGCTACGAGCAGTACTTC. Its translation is CSAPQGTSGYEQYF.

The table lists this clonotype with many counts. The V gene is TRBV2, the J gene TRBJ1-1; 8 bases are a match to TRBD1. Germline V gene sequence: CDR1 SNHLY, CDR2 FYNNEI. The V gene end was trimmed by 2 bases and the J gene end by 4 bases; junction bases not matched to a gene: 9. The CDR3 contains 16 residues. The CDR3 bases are TGTGCCAGCAGTGAAACAGGGGGGGCTTTAGGCACTGAAGCTTTCTTT. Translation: CASSETGGALGTEAFF.

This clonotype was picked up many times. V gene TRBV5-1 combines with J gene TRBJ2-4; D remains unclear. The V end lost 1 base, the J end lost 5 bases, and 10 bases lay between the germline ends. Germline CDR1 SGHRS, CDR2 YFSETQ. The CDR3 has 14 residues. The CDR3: CASSLSSLQNIQYF. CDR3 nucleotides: TGCGCCAGCAGCTTGTCCTCCTTGCAAAACATTCAGTACTTC.

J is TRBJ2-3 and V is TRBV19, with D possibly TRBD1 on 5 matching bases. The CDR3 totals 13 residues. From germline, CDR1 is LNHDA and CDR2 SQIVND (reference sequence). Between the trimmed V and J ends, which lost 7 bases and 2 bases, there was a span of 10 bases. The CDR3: CASKAGNTDTQYF. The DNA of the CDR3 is TGTGCCAGTAAGGCAGGGAACACAGATACGCAGTATTTT.

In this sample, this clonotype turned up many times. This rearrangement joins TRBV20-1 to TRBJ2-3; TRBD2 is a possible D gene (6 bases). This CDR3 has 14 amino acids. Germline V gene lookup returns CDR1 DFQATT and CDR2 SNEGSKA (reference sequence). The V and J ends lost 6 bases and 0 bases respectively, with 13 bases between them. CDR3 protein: CSALGRPSTDTQYF. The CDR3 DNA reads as TGCAGTGCCTTAGGGAGGCCCAGCACAGATACGCAGTATTTT.

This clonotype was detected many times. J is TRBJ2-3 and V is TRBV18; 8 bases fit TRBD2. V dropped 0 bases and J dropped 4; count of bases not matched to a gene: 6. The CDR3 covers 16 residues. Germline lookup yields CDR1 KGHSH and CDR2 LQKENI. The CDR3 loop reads CASSPPGVAGPDTQYF. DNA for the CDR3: TGTGCCAGCTCACCACCGGGAGTAGCGGGACCAGATACGCAGTATTTT.

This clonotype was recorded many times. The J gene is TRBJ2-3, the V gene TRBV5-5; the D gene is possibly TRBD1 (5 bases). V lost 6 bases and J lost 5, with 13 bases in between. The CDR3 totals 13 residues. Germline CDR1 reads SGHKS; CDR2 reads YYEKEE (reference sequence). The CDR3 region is CASNLGREDTQYF. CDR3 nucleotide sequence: TGTGCCAGCAACCTGGGGCGTGAAGATACGCAGTATTTT.

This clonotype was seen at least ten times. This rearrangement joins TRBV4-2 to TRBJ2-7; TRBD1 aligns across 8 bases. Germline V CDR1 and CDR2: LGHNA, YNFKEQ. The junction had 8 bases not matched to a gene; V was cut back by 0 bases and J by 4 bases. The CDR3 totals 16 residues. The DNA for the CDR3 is TGTGCCAGCAGCCAAGATGTGACAGGGGCTACGTACGAGCAGTACTTC. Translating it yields CASSQDVTGATYEQYF.

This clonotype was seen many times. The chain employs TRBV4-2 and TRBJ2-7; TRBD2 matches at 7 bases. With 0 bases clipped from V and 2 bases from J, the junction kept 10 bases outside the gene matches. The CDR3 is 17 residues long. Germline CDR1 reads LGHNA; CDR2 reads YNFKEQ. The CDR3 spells CASSQEWTSGGTYEQYF. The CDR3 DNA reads TGTGCCAGCAGCCAAGAATGGACCTCCGGGGGGACCTACGAGCAGTACTTC.

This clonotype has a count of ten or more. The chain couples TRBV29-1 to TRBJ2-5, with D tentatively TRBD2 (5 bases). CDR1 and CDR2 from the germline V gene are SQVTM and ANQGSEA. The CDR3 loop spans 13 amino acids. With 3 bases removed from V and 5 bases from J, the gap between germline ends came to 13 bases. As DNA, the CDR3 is TGCAGCGTTGACCCTGGTAGCGTGGAGACCCAGTACTTC. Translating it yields CSVDPGSVETQYF. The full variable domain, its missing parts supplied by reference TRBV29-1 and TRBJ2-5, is SAVISQKPSRDICQRGTSLTIQCQVDSQVTMMFWYRQQPGQSLTLIATANQGSEATYESGFVIDKFPISRPNLTFSTLTVSNMSPEDSSIYLCSVDPGSVETQYFGPGTRLLVL.